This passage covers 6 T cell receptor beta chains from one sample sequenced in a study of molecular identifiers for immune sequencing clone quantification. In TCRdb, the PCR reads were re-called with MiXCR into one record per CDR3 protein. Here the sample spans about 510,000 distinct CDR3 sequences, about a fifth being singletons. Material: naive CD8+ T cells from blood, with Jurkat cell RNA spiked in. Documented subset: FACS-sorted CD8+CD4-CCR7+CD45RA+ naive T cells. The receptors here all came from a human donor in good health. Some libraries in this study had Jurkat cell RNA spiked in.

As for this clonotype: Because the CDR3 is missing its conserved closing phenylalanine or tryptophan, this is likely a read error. DNA of the CDR3: TGTGCCAGCAGCTCCCTTGACGGTAGCAATCAGCCCCAGCATTCT. This gives the protein CASSSLDGSNQPQHS. This chain connects TRBV6-6 to TRBJ1-5; D remains ambiguous. The CDR3 covers 15 residues. Germline V gene sequence: CDR1 MNHNY, CDR2 SVGAGI (reference sequence). Trimming stripped 6 bases from V and 0 bases from J, with 12 bases between.

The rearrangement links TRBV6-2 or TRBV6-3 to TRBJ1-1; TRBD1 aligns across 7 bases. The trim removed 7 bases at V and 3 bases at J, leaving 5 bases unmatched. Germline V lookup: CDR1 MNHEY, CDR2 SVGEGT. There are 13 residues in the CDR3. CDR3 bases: TGTGCCAGCATCCAGGGGGTAGACACTGAAGCTTTCTTT. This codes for CASIQGVDTEAFF.

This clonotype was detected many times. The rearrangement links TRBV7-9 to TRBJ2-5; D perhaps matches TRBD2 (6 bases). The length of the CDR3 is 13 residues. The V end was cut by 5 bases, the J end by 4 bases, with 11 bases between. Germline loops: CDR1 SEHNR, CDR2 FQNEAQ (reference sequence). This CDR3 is CASSVLAPETQYF. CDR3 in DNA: TGTGCCAGCAGCGTACTAGCACCAGAGACCCAGTACTTC. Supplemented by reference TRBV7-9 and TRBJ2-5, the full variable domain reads DTGVSQNPRHKITKRGQNVTFRCDPISEHNRLYWYRQTLGQGPEFLTYFQNEAQLEKSRLLSDRFSAERPKGSFSTLEIQRTEQGDSAMYLCASSVLAPETQYFGPGTRLLVL.

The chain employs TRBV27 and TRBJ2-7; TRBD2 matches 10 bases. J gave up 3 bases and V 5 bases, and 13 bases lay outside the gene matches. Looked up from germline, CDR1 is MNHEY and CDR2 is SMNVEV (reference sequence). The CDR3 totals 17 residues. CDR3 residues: CASSLISGGRSIYEQYF. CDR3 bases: TGTGCCAGCAGTCTTATTAGCGGGGGGCGTTCCATCTACGAGCAGTACTTC.

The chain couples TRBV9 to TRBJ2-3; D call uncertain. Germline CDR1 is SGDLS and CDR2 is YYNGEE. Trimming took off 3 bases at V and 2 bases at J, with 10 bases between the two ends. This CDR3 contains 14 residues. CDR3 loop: CASSGGFSTDTQYF. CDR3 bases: TGTGCCAGCAGCGGTGGCTTCTCCACAGATACGCAGTATTTT. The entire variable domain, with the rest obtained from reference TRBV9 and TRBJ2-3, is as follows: DSGVTQTPKHLITATGQRVTLRCSPRSGDLSVYWYQQSLDQGLQFLIQYYNGEERAKGNILERFSAQQFPDLHSELNLSSLELGDSALYFCASSGGFSTDTQYFGPGTRLTVL.

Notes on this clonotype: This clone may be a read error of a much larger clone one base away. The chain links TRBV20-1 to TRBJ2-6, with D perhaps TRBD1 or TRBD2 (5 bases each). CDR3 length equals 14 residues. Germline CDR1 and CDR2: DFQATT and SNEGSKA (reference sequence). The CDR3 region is CSAGTATGANVPTF. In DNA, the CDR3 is TGCAGTGCCGGGACCGCCACTGGGGCCAACGTCCCGACTTTC.